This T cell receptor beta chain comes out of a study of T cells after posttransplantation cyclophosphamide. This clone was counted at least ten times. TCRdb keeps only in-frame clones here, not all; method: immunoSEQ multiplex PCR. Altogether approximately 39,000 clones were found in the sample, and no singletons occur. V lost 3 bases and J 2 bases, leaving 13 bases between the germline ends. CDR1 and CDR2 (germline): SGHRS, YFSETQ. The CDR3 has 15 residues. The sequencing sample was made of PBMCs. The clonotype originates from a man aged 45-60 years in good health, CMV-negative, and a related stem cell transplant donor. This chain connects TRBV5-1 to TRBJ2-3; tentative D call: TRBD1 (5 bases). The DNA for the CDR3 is TGCGCCAGCAGCTACCAGGGCTCATCCACAGATACGCAGTATTTT. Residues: CASSYQGSSTDTQYF.